This T cell receptor beta chain was identified during a study of T cell responses to AZD1222 COVID-19 vaccine. The CDR3 has 16 residues. The V gene end was trimmed by 1 base and the J gene end by 2 bases; junction bases not matched to a gene: 4. Per germline, CDR1 SGHAT and CDR2 FQDESV (reference sequence). Repertoires were generated with immunoSEQ multiplex PCR, while TCRdb's copy carries only in-frame clones and drops some. The table records some 150,000 clones, around 90% of them present only once. Sequences were derived from peripheral blood, sampled 28 days after the second AZD1222 dose. The origin of this receptor is an adult who received the AZD1222 COVID-19 vaccine. The genes are TRBV11-1 and TRBJ2-1, with 8 bases aligning to TRBD2. The CDR3 DNA follows: TGTGCCAGCAGCTTAGGCGGTAGCGGGACCTACAATGAGCAGTTCTTC. Its translation: CASSLGGSGTYNEQFF.